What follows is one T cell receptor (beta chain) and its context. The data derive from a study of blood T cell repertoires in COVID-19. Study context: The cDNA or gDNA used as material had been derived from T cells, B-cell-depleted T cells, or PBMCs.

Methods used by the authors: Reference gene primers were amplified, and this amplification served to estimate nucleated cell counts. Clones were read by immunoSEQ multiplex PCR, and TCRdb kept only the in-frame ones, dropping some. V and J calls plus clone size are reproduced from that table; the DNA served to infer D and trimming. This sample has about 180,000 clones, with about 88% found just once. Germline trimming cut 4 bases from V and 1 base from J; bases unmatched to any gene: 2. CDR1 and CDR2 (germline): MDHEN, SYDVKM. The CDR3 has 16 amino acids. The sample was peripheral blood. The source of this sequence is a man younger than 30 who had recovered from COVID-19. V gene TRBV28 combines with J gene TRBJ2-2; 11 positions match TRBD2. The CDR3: CASSWTSGRNTGELFF. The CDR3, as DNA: TGTGCCAGCAGTTGGACTAGCGGGCGGAACACCGGGGAGCTGTTTTTT. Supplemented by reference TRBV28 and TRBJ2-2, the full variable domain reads DVKVTQSSRYLVKRTGEKVFLECVQDMDHENMFWYRQDPGLGLRLIYFSYDVKMKEKGDIPEGYSVSREKKERFSLILESASTNQTSMYLCASSWTSGRNTGELFFGEGSRLTVL.